This T cell receptor beta chain is drawn from a study of blood T cell repertoires in COVID-19. Study as a whole: COVID-19 samples collected from the United States, Italy and Spain covered acute and convalescent phases. The analysed material was cDNA or gDNA that came from T cells, B-cell-depleted T cells, or PBMCs.

The table came from immunoSEQ multiplex PCR; TCRdb's copy has only in-frame clones and leaves some out. Of 150,000 or so clones in the sample, 90% were seen once. The sequence derives from a man aged 50 to 59 with acute or convalescent COVID-19. Sequenced material: peripheral blood.

As DNA, the CDR3 is TGTGCCAGCAGTACCCAGCGGCTTCGAAACACCGGGGAGCTGTTTTTT. Amino acid sequence: CASSTQRLRNTGELFF. The gene calls are TRBV28 and TRBJ2-2, with a tentative D call TRBD2 (5 bases). Trimming left V 5 bases short and J 2 bases short, with 15 bases between. Looked up from germline, CDR1 is MDHEN and CDR2 is SYDVKM. The CDR3 is 16 amino acids.